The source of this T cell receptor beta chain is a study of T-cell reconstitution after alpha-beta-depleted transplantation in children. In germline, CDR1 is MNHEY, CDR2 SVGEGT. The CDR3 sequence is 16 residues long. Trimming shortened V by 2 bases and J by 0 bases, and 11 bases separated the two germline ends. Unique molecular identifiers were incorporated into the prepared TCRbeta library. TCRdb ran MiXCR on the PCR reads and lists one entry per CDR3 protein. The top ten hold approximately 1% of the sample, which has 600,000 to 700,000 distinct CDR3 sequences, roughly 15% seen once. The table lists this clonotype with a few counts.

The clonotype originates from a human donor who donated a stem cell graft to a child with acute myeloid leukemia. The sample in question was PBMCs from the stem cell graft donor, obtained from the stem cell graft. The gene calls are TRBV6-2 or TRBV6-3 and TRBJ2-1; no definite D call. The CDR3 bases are TGTGCCAGCAGTTACCCAGGCCCGAGCTCCTACAATGAGCAGTTCTTC. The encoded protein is CASSYPGPSSYNEQFF.